The rows below give T cell receptor beta chains drawn from one sample of a study of blood T cell repertoires in COVID-19. Profiled with immunoSEQ multiplex PCR; TCRdb holds only in-frame clones, not every one. The table has some 78,000 clones, approximately 88% seen once; the top ten hold approximately 4.9%. Specimen: peripheral blood. The receptors shown here come from a woman older than 75 with active or convalescent COVID-19. Each CDR3 is given with its conserved first and last residue. Each record gives: J gene, CDR3 length, V gene, D gene, CDR3 DNA, CDR3 protein. The D gene is left open where the match is weak.

j_call: TRBJ1-5
cdr3_length: 15
v_call: TRBV28
d_call: .
cdr3_nt: TGTGCCAGCAGTTTAAGGGGGGGTGGCAATCAGCCCCAGCATTTT
cdr3_aa: CASSLRGGGNQPQHF

j_call: TRBJ2-3
cdr3_length: 17
v_call: TRBV11-2
d_call: TRBD2
cdr3_nt: TGTGCCAGCAGCTTAGCCTGGACTAGCGGGTTCACAGATACGCAGTATTTT
cdr3_aa: CASSLAWTSGFTDTQYF

j_call: TRBJ2-6
cdr3_length: 17
v_call: TRBV28
d_call: .
cdr3_nt: TGTGCCAGCAGTTCCCCTTTTGCGGCTACTGGGGCCAACGTCCTGACTTTC
cdr3_aa: CASSSPFAATGANVLTF

j_call: TRBJ2-6
cdr3_length: 16
v_call: TRBV3-1/TRBV3-2
d_call: .
cdr3_nt: TGTGCCAGCAGCCAAGGAGCAGGTTCTGGGGCCAACGTCCTGACTTTC
cdr3_aa: CASSQGAGSGANVLTF

j_call: TRBJ2-1
cdr3_length: 14
v_call: TRBV5-1
d_call: TRBD1
cdr3_nt: TGCGCCAGCAGCGGACAGGGGGTAAACAATGAGCAGTTCTTC
cdr3_aa: CASSGQGVNNEQFF

j_call: TRBJ2-3
cdr3_length: 16
v_call: TRBV19
d_call: TRBD1
cdr3_nt: TGTGCCAGTAGTATCGAGGGGACAGGGCCCACAGATACGCAGTATTTT
cdr3_aa: CASSIEGTGPTDTQYF

j_call: TRBJ1-3
cdr3_length: 12
v_call: TRBV10-3
d_call: .
cdr3_nt: TGTGCCATCAGGCTGTCGGGGGGCACCATATATTTT
cdr3_aa: CAIRLSGGTIYF

j_call: TRBJ2-3
cdr3_length: 16
v_call: TRBV18
d_call: TRBD2
cdr3_nt: TGTGCCAGCTCACCAATAGCGGGAGGGAGCACAGATACGCAGTATTTT
cdr3_aa: CASSPIAGGSTDTQYF

j_call: TRBJ1-4
cdr3_length: 13
v_call: TRBV2
d_call: .
cdr3_nt: TGTGCCAGCAGTCAGGGGTTACGGGAAAAACTGTTTTTT
cdr3_aa: CASSQGLREKLFF

j_call: TRBJ2-3
cdr3_length: 14
v_call: TRBV30
d_call: TRBD1
cdr3_nt: TGTGCCTGGAGTGCTAACAGGGGCGCCGATACGCAGTATTTT
cdr3_aa: CAWSANRGADTQYF

j_call: TRBJ2-3
cdr3_length: 16
v_call: TRBV24-1
d_call: .
cdr3_nt: TGTGCCACCAGCCAAGCACAGGGGACTAGCACAGATACGCAGTATTTT
cdr3_aa: CATSQAQGTSTDTQYF

j_call: TRBJ2-1
cdr3_length: 14
v_call: TRBV27
d_call: TRBD2
cdr3_nt: TGTGCCAGCACCCAAACCTCGGCAGGCGGGAGGCAGTTCTTC
cdr3_aa: CASTQTSAGGRQFF

j_call: TRBJ2-1
cdr3_length: 15
v_call: TRBV7-9
d_call: TRBD2
cdr3_nt: TGTGCCAGCAGCTCCATAGCGGGAGGGAAGGTTGAGCAGTTCTTC
cdr3_aa: CASSSIAGGKVEQFF

j_call: TRBJ2-3
cdr3_length: 13
v_call: TRBV4-1
d_call: .
cdr3_nt: TGCGCCAGCAGCCAAGTTAGCTGGGATACGCAGTATTTT
cdr3_aa: CASSQVSWDTQYF

j_call: TRBJ2-3
cdr3_length: 11
v_call: TRBV4-2
d_call: TRBD2
cdr3_nt: TGTGCCAGCAGGGGGGGGGATACGCAGTATTTT
cdr3_aa: CASRGGDTQYF

j_call: TRBJ1-6
cdr3_length: 18
v_call: TRBV6-7
d_call: TRBD1
cdr3_nt: TGTGCCAGCCTTAACAGGACAGGGAGTCCGAGCTATAATTCACCCCTCCACTTT
cdr3_aa: CASLNRTGSPSYNSPLHF

j_call: TRBJ2-1
cdr3_length: 15
v_call: TRBV24-1
d_call: TRBD1
cdr3_nt: TGTGCCACCAGTGATCGGCAGGGGGCGGACAATGAGCAGTTCTTC
cdr3_aa: CATSDRQGADNEQFF

j_call: TRBJ2-7
cdr3_length: 13
v_call: TRBV29-1
d_call: .
cdr3_nt: TGCAGCGCCGGGACACTTCTACCCTACGAGCAGTACTTC
cdr3_aa: CSAGTLLPYEQYF

j_call: TRBJ2-1
cdr3_length: 16
v_call: TRBV18
d_call: TRBD1
cdr3_nt: TGTGCCAGCTCACCAAACTCGGCAGGGGGCCTTGATGAGCAGTTCTTC
cdr3_aa: CASSPNSAGGLDEQFF

j_call: TRBJ1-2
cdr3_length: 16
v_call: TRBV7-2
d_call: .
cdr3_nt: TGTGCCAGCAGCCTGAGGGCCGGGCGATCTAACTATGGCTACACCTTC
cdr3_aa: CASSLRAGRSNYGYTF

j_call: TRBJ2-2
cdr3_length: 13
v_call: TRBV30
d_call: TRBD1
cdr3_nt: TGTGCCTGGAGTGCACAGGGGCCGGGGGAGCTGTTTTTT
cdr3_aa: CAWSAQGPGELFF

j_call: TRBJ2-7
cdr3_length: 12
v_call: TRBV20-1
d_call: .
cdr3_nt: TGCAGTGCTAGTTTCGGGGGGCGCGAGCAGTACTTC
cdr3_aa: CSASFGGREQYF